A few counts support the clone carrying this TCR beta chain. The length of the CDR3 is 18 residues. CDR1 is SGHVS, CDR2 FNYEAQ, per germline. V lost 3 bases to trimming and J lost 5 bases, with 20 bases between them. MiXCR, applied by TCRdb to the RT-PCR reads, yields one record per CDR3 protein. The profile shows about 680,000 distinct CDR3 sequences, about 14% of them singletons. The sequencing sample was made of memory CD4+ T cells from blood. The receptor comes from a female donor in good health, serving as a healthy control. This rearrangement joins TRBV7-6 to TRBJ1-6, with D possibly matching TRBD1 (5 bases). The CDR3 DNA reads as TGTGCCAGCAGCTTGCGCCAGGGAGGAGGGGCTAATAATTCACCCCTCCACTTT. This encodes CASSLRQGGGANNSPLHF.